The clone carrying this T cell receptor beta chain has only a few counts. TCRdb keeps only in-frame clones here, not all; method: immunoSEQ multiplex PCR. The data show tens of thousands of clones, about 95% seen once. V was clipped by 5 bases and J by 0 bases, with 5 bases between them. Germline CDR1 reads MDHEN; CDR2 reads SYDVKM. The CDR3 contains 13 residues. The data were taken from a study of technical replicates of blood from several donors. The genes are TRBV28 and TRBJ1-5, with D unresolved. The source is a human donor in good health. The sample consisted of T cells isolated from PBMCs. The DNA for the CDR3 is TGTGCCAGCAGTATCCGTAGCAATCAGCCCCAGCATTTT. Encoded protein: CASSIRSNQPQHF.